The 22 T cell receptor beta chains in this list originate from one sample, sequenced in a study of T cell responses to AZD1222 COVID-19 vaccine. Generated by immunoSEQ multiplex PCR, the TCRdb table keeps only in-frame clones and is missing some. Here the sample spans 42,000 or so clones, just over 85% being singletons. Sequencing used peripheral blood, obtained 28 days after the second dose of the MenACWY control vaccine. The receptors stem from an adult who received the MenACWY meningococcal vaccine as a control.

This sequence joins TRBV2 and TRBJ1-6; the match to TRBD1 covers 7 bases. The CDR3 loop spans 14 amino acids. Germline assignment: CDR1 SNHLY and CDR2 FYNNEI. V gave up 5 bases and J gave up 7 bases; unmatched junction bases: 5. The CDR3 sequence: CASSLGDSNSPLHF. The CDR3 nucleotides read TGTGCCAGCAGTCTGGGGGACAGCAATTCACCCCTCCACTTT.

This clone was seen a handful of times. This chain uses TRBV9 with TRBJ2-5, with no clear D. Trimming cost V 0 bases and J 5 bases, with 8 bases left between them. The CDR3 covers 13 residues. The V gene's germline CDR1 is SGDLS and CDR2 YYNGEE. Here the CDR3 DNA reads TGTGCCAGCAGCGTAGAATCGATCGAGACCCAGTACTTC. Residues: CASSVESIETQYF.

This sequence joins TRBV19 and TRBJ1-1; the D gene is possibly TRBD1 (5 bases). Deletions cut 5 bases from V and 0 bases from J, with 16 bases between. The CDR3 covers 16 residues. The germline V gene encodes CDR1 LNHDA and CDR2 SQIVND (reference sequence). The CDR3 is CASSVYPGTMNTEAFF. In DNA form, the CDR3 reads TGTGCCAGTAGTGTCTACCCCGGGACTATGAACACTGAAGCTTTCTTT.

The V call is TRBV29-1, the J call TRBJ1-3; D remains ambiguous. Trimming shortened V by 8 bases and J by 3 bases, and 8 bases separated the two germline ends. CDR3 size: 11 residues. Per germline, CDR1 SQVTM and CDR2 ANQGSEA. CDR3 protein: CSTTLGNTIYF. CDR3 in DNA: TGCAGCACGACCCTTGGAAACACCATATATTTT.

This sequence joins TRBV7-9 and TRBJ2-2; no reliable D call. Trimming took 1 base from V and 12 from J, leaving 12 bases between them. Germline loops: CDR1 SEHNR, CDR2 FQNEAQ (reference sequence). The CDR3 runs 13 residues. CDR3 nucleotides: TGTGCCAGCAGCTTAGAGGTTAGGGTGAAGCTGTTTTTT. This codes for CASSLEVRVKLFF.

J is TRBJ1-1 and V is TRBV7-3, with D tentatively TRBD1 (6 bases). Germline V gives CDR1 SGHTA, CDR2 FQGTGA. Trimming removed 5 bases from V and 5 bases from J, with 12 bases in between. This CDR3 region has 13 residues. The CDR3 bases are TGTGCCAGCAGCCCAGGGGCGAGGACTGAAGCTTTCTTT. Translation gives CASSPGARTEAFF.

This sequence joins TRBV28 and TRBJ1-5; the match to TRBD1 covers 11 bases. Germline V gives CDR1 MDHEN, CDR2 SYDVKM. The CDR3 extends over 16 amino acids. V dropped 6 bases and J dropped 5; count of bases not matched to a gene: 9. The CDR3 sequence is CASSPRTGGGYQPQHF. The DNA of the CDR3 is TGTGCCAGCAGCCCCCGGACAGGGGGCGGTTATCAGCCCCAGCATTTT.

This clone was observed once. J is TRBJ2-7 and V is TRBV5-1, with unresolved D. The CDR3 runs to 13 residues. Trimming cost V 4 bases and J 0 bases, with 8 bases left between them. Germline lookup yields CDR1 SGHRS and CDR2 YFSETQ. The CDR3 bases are TGCGCCAGCAGCCCTGGGGTCTCCTACGAGCAGTACTTC. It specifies CASSPGVSYEQYF.

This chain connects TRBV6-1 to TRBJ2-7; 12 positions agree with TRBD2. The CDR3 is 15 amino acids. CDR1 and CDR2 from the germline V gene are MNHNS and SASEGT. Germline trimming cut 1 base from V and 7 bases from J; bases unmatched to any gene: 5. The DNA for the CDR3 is TGTGCCAGCAGTGAAGGGAGGACTAGCGGGATTGAGCAGTACTTC. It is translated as CASSEGRTSGIEQYF.

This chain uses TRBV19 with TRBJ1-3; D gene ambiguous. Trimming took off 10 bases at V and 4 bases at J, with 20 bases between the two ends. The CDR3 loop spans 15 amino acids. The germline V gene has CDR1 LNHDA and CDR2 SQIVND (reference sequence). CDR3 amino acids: CATTRSARGGNTIYF. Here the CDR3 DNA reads TGTGCCACTACCAGATCGGCGCGGGGAGGAAACACCATATATTTT.

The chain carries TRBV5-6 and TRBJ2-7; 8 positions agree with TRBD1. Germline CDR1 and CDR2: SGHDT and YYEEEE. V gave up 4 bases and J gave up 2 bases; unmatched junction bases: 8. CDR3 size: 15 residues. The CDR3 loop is CASSPTGVETYEQYF. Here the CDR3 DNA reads TGTGCCAGCAGCCCGACAGGGGTGGAGACCTACGAGCAGTACTTC.

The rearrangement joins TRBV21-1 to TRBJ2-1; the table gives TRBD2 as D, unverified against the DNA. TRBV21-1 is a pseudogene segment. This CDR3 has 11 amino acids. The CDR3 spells CASRRDGRGFF. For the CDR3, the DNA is TGTGCCAGCAGACGCGACGGCCGGGGGTTCTTC.

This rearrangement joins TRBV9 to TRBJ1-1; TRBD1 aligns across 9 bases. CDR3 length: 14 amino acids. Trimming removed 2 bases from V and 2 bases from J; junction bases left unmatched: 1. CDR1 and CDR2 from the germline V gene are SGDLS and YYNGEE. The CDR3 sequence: CASSVDRGNTEAFF. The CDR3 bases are TGTGCCAGCAGCGTGGACAGGGGAAACACTGAAGCTTTCTTT.

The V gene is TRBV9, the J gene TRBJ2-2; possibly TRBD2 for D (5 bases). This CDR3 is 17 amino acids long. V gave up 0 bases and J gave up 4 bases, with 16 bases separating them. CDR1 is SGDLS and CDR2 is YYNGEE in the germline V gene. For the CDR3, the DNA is TGTGCCAGCAGCGTAGCCGGACTCACGACGATCACCGGGGAGCTGTTTTTT. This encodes CASSVAGLTTITGELFF. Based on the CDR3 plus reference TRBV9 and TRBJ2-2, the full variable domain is DSGVTQTPKHLITATGQRVTLRCSPRSGDLSVYWYQQSLDQGLQFLIQYYNGEERAKGNILERFSAQQFPDLHSELNLSSLELGDSALYFCASSVAGLTTITGELFFGEGSRLTVL.

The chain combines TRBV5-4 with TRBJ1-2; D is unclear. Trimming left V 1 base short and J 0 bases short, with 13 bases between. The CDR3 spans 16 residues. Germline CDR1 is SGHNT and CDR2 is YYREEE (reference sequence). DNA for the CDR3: TGTGCCAGCAGCTTGTGGGCCGGGCAGTCTAACTATGGCTACACCTTC. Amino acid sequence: CASSLWAGQSNYGYTF.

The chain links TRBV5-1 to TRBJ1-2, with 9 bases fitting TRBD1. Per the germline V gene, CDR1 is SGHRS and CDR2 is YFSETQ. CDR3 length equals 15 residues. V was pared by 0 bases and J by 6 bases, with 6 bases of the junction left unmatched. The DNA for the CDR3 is TGCGCCAGCAGCTTGGGACCCAGACAGGGGGATGGCTACACCTTC. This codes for CASSLGPRQGDGYTF.

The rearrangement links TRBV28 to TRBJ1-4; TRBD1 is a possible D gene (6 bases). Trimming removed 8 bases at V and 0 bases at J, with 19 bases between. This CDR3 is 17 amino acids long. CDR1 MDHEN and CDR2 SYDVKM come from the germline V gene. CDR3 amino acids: CASGKHDRKTTNEKLFF. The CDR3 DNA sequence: TGTGCCAGCGGAAAGCATGACAGGAAGACAACTAATGAAAAACTGTTTTTT.

The CDR3: CASSFLGRETQYF. For the CDR3, the DNA is TGTGCCAGCAGTTTCCTGGGTAGGGAGACCCAGTACTTC. This chain connects TRBV27 to TRBJ2-5; no reliable D call. This CDR3 contains 13 residues. V lost 3 bases to trimming and J lost 5 bases, with 10 bases between them. Looked up from germline, CDR1 is MNHEY and CDR2 is SMNVEV (reference sequence).

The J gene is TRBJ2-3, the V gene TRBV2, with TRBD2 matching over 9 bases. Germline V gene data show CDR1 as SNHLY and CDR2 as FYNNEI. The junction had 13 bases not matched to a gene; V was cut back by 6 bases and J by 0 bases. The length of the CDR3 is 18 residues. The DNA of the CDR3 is TGTGCCAGCAGAAATACAGGGAGGCGGGAGGGTAGCACAGATACGCAGTATTTT. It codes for CASRNTGRREGSTDTQYF.

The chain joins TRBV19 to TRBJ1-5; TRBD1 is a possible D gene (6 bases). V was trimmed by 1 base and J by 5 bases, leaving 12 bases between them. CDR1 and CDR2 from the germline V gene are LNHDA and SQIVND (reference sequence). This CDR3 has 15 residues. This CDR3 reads CASSIGGRTDQPQHF. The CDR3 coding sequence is TGTGCCAGTAGTATAGGAGGAAGGACAGATCAGCCCCAGCATTTT. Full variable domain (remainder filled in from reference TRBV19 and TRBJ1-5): DGGITQSPKYLFRKEGQNVTLSCEQNLNHDAMYWYRQDPGQGLRLIYYSQIVNDFQKGDIAEGYSVSREKKESFPLTVTSAQKNPTAFYLCASSIGGRTDQPQHFGDGTRLSIL.

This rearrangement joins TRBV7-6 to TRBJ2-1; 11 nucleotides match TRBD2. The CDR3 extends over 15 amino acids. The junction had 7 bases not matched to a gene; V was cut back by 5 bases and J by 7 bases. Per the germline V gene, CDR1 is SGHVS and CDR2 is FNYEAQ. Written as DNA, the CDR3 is TGTGCCAGCAGCGGTAGCGGGAGGGCCCGAAATGAGCAGTTCTTC. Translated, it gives CASSGSGRARNEQFF.

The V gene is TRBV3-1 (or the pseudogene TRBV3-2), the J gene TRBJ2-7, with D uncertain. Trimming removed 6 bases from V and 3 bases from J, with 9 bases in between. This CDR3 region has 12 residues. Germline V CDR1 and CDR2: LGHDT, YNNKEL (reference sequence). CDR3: CASRAMGYEQYF. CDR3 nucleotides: TGTGCCAGCAGGGCCATGGGCTACGAGCAGTACTTC.